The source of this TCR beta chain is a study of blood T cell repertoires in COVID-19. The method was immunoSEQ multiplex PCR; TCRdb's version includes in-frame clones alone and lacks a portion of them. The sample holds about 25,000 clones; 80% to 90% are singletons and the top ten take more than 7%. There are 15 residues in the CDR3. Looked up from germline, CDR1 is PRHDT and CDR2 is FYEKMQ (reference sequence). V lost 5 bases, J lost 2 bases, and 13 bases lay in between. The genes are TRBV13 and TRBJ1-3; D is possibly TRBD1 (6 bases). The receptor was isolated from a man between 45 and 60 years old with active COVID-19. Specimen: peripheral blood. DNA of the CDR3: TGTGCCAGCAGCAAAGGGGGATGGGCTGGAAACACCATATATTTT. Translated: CASSKGGWAGNTIYF.